The source of this T cell receptor beta chain is a study of blood T cell repertoires in COVID-19 (dated by TCRdb to the early 2020s). About the investigation overall: Samples covering the acute and convalescent phases of COVID-19 were provided by collaborators in the United States, Italy and Spain. The material from the prospective study consisted of cDNA or gDNA derived from T cells, B-cell-depleted T cells, or PBMCs. Deeply sampled blood TCRbeta repertoires from subjects exposed to, actively infected with, or recovered from COVID-19 were included in the dataset. The repertoires were released in a freely available public database intended as a resource for research on the immune response to SARS-CoV-2. The samples were drawn from the first 160 participants of the ongoing ImmuneRACE study and from 950 to 1,500 subjects provided by 6 global collaborators. Nearly every sample came with metadata listing a de-identified subject ID, COVID-19 status, age in years and sex. Where HLA class I and class II types were available, the types were taken from metadata supplied by the sample provider, not from assay-based typing. Study-wide conclusions, independent of this receptor: How much clinical and demographic metadata was included differed by source and by participant, and the metadata was provided uncurated.

The CDR3 numbers 15 residues from cysteine through phenylalanine. CDR3 DNA is the only sequence kept; it has 45 bases, read in frame from the first base. Via the germline V gene, CDR1 is MNHEY and CDR2 SVGAGI. V sheds 0 bases and J sheds 4 bases, leaving 13 bases between their ends. TCRbeta CDR3 regions were amplified from genomic DNA by means of the immunoSEQ Assay, a bias-controlled multiplex PCR. The study's own analysis went as follows. Within the assay, amplification of reference gene primers was used to estimate how many nucleated cells each sample contained. To quantify the absolute abundance of each unique TCRbeta CDR3 rearrangement, sequence reads were collapsed and filtered. For each sample, productive Simpson clonality was calculated by taking the square root of Simpson's diversity index across productive rearrangements. The clones in this table, taken by TCRdb from immuneACCESS, are in-frame only. Not every clone is retained; where verified, under half of the shortfall comes from an unresolved V gene, and the cause of the rest is unknown. The DNA gave D and trimming, while V, J and clone size come from that table. In all, the sample holds about 120,000 clones, and 70% to 90% of those were seen once. The top ten constitute roughly 8.9% of the sample.

Another Seattle source contributed samples from volunteer blood donors who had recovered from COVID-19. The collaborating institutions used their own protocols to collect whole blood in K2EDTA tubes. Collaborator samples were shipped for TCRbeta analysis as frozen whole blood, isolated PBMCs, or DNA extracted from either sample type. Concerning this clone: Its antigen is still unknown. Qualities for individual bases were not recorded, and no much larger clone is one base off.

Material for sequencing was peripheral blood. Recombination linked TRBV6-5 to TRBJ2-7; TRBD1 is a possible D gene, resting on 6 matching bases. This TCR was recovered from an older woman who had recovered from COVID-19. The DNA sequence is given as TGTGCCAGCAGTTACTCGACAGGCCCGACTTACGAGCAGTACTTC. The translation is CASSYSTGPTYEQYF.